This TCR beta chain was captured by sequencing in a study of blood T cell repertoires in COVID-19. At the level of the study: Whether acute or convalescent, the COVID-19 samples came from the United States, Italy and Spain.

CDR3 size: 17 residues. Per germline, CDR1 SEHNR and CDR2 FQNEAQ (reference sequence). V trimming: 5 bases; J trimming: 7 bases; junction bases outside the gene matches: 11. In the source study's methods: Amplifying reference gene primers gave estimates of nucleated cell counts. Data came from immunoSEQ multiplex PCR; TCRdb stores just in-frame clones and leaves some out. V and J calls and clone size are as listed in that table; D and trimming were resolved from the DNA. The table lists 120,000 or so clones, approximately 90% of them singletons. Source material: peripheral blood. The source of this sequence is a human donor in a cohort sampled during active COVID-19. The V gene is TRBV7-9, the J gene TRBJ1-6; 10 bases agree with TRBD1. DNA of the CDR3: TGTGCCAGCAGCACCACGGGGGACAGGGGTGCGAATTCACCCCTCCACTTT. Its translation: CASSTTGDRGANSPLHF.